Below, 18 T cell receptor beta chains from the same sample are listed, as sequenced in a study of tumor and adjacent non-tumor tissue in lung cancer. The library came from three nested PCR rounds adapted from ARM-PCR protocols. Via MiXCR, TCRdb re-called the multiplex PCR reads, giving one row per CDR3 protein. The profile covers 65,000 to 85,000 distinct CDR3 sequences, with 65% to 80% appearing a single time and less than 50% taken by the ten largest. RNA was extracted from bulk tissue without any cell sorting. Distant lung tissue was collected more than 3 cm away from the tumor edge. The sequenced material came from distant non-tumor lung tissue. All receptors derive from a man in his sixties with non-small cell lung cancer.

Of note for this clonotype: A read error is likely, as this CDR3 ends without the conserved phenylalanine or tryptophan. V and J are TRBV29-1 and TRBJ2-3; D gene ambiguous. Germline CDR1 is SQVTM and CDR2 is ANQGSEA. This CDR3 has 13 amino acids. This chain's CDR3 is CRVYGVGLDTQYS. The CDR3 DNA reads TGCAGGGTCTACGGAGTGGGCTTGGATACGCAGTATTCT.

Notes on this clonotype: A much larger clone lies a single base off, so this may be a read error. CDR3 sequence reads: CAITPGQGGTEAFF. The CDR3 DNA reads TGTGCCATCACCCCGGGACAGGGAGGCACTGAAGCTTTCTTT. The rearrangement links TRBV28 to TRBJ1-1; 9 nucleotides line up with TRBD1. Germline values: CDR1 MDHEN, CDR2 SYDVKM. After removal of 10 bases from V and 4 bases from J, the junction contained 10 bases not matched to a gene. The CDR3 loop spans 14 amino acids.

Worth noting for this clonotype: The germline gene is not matched at one end of the junction; a read error may be the cause. The V gene is TRBV6-1, the J gene TRBJ1-5; the D is unclear. Germline V gene lookup returns CDR1 MNHNS and CDR2 SASEGT. The CDR3 is made up of 18 amino acids. CDR3 amino acids: CASSDKGPYNHSNQLQHF. In nucleotides, the CDR3 is TGTGCCAGCAGTGACAAAGGACCTTATAATCATAGTAATCAGCTCCAGCATTTT.

On this clonotype: The germline gene is not matched at one end of the junction; a read error may be the cause. This chain links TRBV11-1 with TRBJ2-1; the match to TRBD2 covers 7 bases. Germline V gene sequence: CDR1 SGHAT, CDR2 FQDESV (reference sequence). The CDR3 runs 16 residues. The CDR3 spells CASSSSFGGTYHEQFF. In nucleotides, the CDR3 is TGTGCTAGTAGCTCCTCTTTCGGGGGGACCTACCATGAGCAGTTCTTC.

As for this clonotype: The CDR3 carries no conserved terminal phenylalanine or tryptophan, so it likely arises from a read error. No DNA is shown, since the ends of the CDR3 on it are uncertain; the CDR3 is the one TCRdb lists. The rearrangement uses TRBV11-1 and TRBJ2-2; the table's D call, TRBD2, was not checked against the DNA. The germline gives CDR1 SGHAT, CDR2 FQDESV (reference sequence). The CDR3 is 14 amino acids in total, end residues counted. CDR3 loop: CASRYTSGTGELLL.

A word on this clonotype: Without the conserved terminal phenylalanine or tryptophan, this CDR3 likely stems from a read error. This chain joins TRBV6-1 and TRBJ2-7, with 9 bases matching TRBD2. The CDR3 runs 17 residues. In germline, CDR1 is MNHNS, CDR2 SASEGT. The CDR3 here is CATSVRRGAGGSYVQYS. The CDR3 DNA reads as TGTGCCACCTCTGTCCGTCGGGGAGCGGGAGGATCCTACGTGCAGTACTCC.

Turning to this clonotype: A read error may produce the germline difference seen at one junction end. V usage is TRBV6-1 and J usage is TRBJ1-5; D may match TRBD1 or TRBD2 (5 bases each). The better agreement between TRBJ2-3 and the DNA end casts doubt on the J call. Germline V gene lookup returns CDR1 MNHNS and CDR2 SASEGT. The CDR3 sequence is 16 residues long. The CDR3 here is CTSRQVRGSHNQPQYF. In nucleotides, the CDR3 is TGTACCAGCAGACAAGTGAGGGGCAGCCACAATCAGCCCCAGTATTTT.

Concerning this clonotype: A read error is possible here, since a much larger clone lies one base away. The chain couples TRBV19 to TRBJ2-1, with 8 positions matching TRBD2. Trimming at V came to 5 bases and at J to 9 bases, leaving 12 bases not matched to a gene. Per the germline V gene, CDR1 is LNHDA and CDR2 is SQIVND (reference sequence). The CDR3 consists of 15 residues. CDR3 loop: CASSQSSGCGSEQFF. The CDR3 DNA reads as TGTGCCAGTAGTCAGTCTAGCGGGTGTGGGAGTGAGCAGTTCTTC.

With regard to this clonotype: Sequence at one end of the junction differs from germline and may be a read error. V and J are TRBV4-1 and TRBJ2-2; D gene ambiguous. The CDR3 sequence is 14 residues long. Germline V lookup: CDR1 MGHRA, CDR2 YSYEKL. The chain's CDR3 is CVSSSDSLHGELFF. In DNA, the CDR3 is TGCGTCAGCAGCTCAGACTCCCTACACGGAGAGCTGTTTTTT.

Regarding this clonotype: A read error may produce the germline difference seen at one junction end. The genes are TRBV20-1 and TRBJ1-5, with TRBD1 as a possible D gene (5 bases). The length of the CDR3 is 15 residues. Germline-derived CDR1 and CDR2 are DFQATT and SNEGSKA (reference sequence). As DNA, the CDR3 is TGCACTGCTAGAGATATCAGGGTCGACAATCAGCCCCAGCATTTT. It codes for CTARDIRVDNQPQHF.

V and J are TRBV2 and TRBJ2-1; D is unresolved. In germline, CDR1 is SNHLY, CDR2 FYNNEI. With 5 bases removed from V and 9 bases from J, the gap between germline ends came to 20 bases. The CDR3 has 15 amino acids. As DNA, the CDR3 is TGTGCCAGCAGTTGGCCAGCTGCCCCCCCCGGTGAGCAGTTCTTC. Translated, it gives CASSWPAAPPGEQFF.

Comment on this clonotype: The junction differs from germline at one of its ends, possibly a read error. This chain links TRBV20-1 with TRBJ2-5; 16 nucleotides line up with TRBD2. CDR1 and CDR2 (germline): DFQATT, SNEGSKA (reference sequence). The CDR3 is 16 residues long. In nucleotides, the CDR3 is TGCAATGTGAAGGGACTAGCGGGAGGGCCGGCAGAGACCCAATACTTC. Amino acid sequence: CNVKGLAGGPAETQYF.

Worth noting for this clonotype: Given the absence of the conserved phenylalanine or tryptophan at the CDR3 end, a read error is likely. DNA for the CDR3: TGTGCCAGCAGCGAAGGGGACCGAGAAGCTTTCATT. It encodes CASSEGDREAFI. The chain combines TRBV28 with TRBJ1-1, with D tentatively TRBD1 (5 bases). V was cut by 6 bases and J by 8 bases, with 13 bases left in between. CDR1 is MDHEN, CDR2 SYDVKM, per germline. This CDR3 has 12 residues.

Concerning this clonotype itself: This is likely a read error, given that the CDR3 carries no conserved phenylalanine or tryptophan at its end. This sequence joins TRBV29-1 and TRBJ2-3, with D possibly being TRBD1 (7 bases). CDR1 is SQVTM and CDR2 is ANQGSEA in the germline V gene. The CDR3 is 12 residues long. Here the CDR3 DNA reads TGCACCGTTGGCCAGGGGGGAGATACGCAGTATCTT. It yields the protein CTVGQGGDTQYL.

A word on this clonotype: The final CDR3 position lacks the conserved phenylalanine or tryptophan, pointing to a likely read error. This chain connects TRBV4-1 to TRBJ2-1; 7 bases align to TRBD2. Germline V CDR1 and CDR2: MGHRA, YSYEKL. V shed 6 bases and J 2 bases; nucleotides not matched to a gene: 10. The CDR3 spans 16 residues. CDR3 region: CASSPPLSGAYNEQFY. CDR3 DNA: TGCGCCAGCAGTCCCCCGCTGAGCGGGGCCTACAATGAGCAGTTCTAC.

Note on this clonotype: The DNA is omitted, as the CDR3 cannot be located on it reliably, and the CDR3 follows TCRdb's listing. The chain has TRBV6-1 and TRBJ1-2. Per the germline V gene, CDR1 is MNHNS and CDR2 is SASEGT. The CDR3 region is 15 residues in length, termini included. CDR3 protein: CASSVVAGGAYGYIF.

This clonotype appeared many times. CDR3: CAARGGDSPLHF. The CDR3 DNA sequence: TGTGCCGCACGGGGTGGCGATTCACCCCTCCACTTT. The V call is TRBV10-3, the J call TRBJ1-6; unclear D gene. Trimming stripped 11 bases from V and 8 bases from J, with 13 bases between. Germline CDR1 is ENHRY and CDR2 is SYGVKD. The CDR3 contains 12 residues.

Note on this clonotype: At one of its ends the junction is not consistent with the germline gene, which may arise from a read error. The chain uses TRBV6-2 or TRBV6-3 and TRBJ1-1; D is unclear. This CDR3 is 13 amino acids long. In germline, CDR1 is MNHEY, CDR2 SVGEGT. CDR3 amino acids: CASSCSGNTEAFF. The CDR3 nucleotides are TGTGCCAGCAGTTGTTCGGGGAACACTGAAGCTTTCTTC.